The T cell receptor (beta chain) under discussion was sequenced for a study of blood T cell repertoires in COVID-19. The protocol was immunoSEQ multiplex PCR, while the TCRdb copy is restricted to in-frame clones and leaves out a portion. Of about 280,000 clones in the sample, approximately 90% were seen once. Looked up from germline, CDR1 is LNHDA and CDR2 is SQIVND (reference sequence). This CDR3 has 14 amino acids. Trimming took 5 bases from V and 4 from J; bases not matched to a gene: 7. Sequencing used PBMCs or T cells enriched from blood (not recorded which). The clonotype originates from a middle-aged man who had been exposed to COVID-19. The chain joins TRBV19 to TRBJ1-1; TRBD1 matches 7 bases. CDR3 nucleotide sequence: TGTGCCAGTAGTCTTGGAGGGGGCATCACTGAAGCTTTCTTT. This gives the protein CASSLGGGITEAFF.